This T cell receptor beta chain is from a study of identifying expanded T cells in peripheral blood. General study points: Differentially abundant clones: approximately 1.3 between replicates, just under 17 at roughly 13 days, 18 to 20 at four. Two-week clone count variance significantly increased as total template count grew.

Collection occurred without any documented infections or immune events in donors. About this clone: What it binds is not known.

Germline V gene lookup returns CDR1 LGHNT and CDR2 FRNRAP. There are 20 residues in the CDR3. Trimming pared 0 bases from V and 0 bases from J, leaving 21 bases between. Sequencing used immunoSEQ multiplex PCR; TCRdb keeps in-frame clones, though not all of them. The sample records roughly 100,000 clones, around 89% being singletons. This TCR came from a person between 18 and 75 years old in good health. The sequenced sample consisted of blood. The chain has TRBV12-5 and TRBJ1-5; possible D gene TRBD1, 5 bases. The CDR3 loop reads CASGLVPWDGTKYSNQPQHF. The CDR3 DNA follows: TGTGCTAGTGGTTTGGTACCCTGGGACGGGACTAAATATAGCAATCAGCCCCAGCATTTT.